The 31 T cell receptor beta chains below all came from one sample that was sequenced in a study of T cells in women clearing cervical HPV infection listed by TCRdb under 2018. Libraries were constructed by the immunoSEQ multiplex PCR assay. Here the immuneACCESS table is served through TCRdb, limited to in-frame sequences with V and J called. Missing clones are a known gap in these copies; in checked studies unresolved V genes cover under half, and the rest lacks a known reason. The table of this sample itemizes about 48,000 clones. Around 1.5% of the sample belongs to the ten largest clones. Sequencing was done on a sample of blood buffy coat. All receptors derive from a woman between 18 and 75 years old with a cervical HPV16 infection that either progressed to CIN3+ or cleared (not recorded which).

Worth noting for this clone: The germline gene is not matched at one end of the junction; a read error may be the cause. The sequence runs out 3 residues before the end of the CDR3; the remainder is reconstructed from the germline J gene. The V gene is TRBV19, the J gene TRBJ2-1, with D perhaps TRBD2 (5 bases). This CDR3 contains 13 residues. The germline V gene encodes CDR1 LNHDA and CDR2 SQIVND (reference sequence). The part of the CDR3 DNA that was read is TGTGCCAGTAGTATGGCTAGCTACCATGAG. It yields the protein CASSMASYHE. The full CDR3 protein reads CASSMASYHEQFF.

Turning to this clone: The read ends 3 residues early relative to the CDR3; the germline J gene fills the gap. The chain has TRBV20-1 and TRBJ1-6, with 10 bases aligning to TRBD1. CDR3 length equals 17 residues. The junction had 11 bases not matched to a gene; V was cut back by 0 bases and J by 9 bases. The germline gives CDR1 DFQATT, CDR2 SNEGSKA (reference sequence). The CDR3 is CSARDGDRGHVGSPLHF. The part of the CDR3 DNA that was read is TGCAGTGCTAGAGACGGAGACAGGGGGCATGTTGGTTCACCC.

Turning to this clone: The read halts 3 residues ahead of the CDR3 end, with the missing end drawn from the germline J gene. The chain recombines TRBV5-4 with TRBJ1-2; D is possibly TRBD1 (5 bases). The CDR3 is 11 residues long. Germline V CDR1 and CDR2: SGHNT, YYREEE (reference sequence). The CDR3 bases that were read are TGTGCCAGCAGCCAGCAGGGATAC. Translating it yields CASSQQGY. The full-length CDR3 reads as CASSQQGYYTF.

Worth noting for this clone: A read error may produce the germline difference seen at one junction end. CDR3 sequence: CVSSIRVSGSEQYF. Partial CDR3 DNA: TGTGTCAGTAGTATACGAGTTTCGGGGAGCGAG. The chain couples TRBV19 to TRBJ2-7, with a weak D call TRBD2 (5 bases). The CDR3 end lies 3 residues beyond the end of the read and is filled in from the germline J gene. There are 14 residues in the CDR3. Germline values: CDR1 LNHDA, CDR2 SQIVND (reference sequence).

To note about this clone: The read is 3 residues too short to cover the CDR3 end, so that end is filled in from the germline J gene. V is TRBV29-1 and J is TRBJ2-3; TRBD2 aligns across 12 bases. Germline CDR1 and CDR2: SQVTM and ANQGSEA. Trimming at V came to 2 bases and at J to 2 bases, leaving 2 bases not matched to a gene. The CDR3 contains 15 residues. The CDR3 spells CSVELAGGYTDTQYF. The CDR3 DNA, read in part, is TGCAGCGTTGAACTAGCGGGGGGGTACACAGATACG.

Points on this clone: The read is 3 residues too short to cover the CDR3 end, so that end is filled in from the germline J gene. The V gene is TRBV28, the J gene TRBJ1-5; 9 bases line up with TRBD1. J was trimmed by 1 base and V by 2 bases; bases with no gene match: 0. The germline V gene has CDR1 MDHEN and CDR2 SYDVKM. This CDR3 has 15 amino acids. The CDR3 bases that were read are TGTGCCAGCAGTTTAGGGACAGGGAGCAATCAGCCC. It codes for CASSLGTGSNQP. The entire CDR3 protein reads CASSLGTGSNQPQHF.

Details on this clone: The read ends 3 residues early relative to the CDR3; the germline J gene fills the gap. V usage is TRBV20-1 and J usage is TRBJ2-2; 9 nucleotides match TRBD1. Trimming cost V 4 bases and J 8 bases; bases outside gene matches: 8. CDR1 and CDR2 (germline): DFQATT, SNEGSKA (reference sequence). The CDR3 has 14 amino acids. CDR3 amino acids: CSAKGTGWMGELFF. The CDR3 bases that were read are TGCAGTGCTAAGGGGACAGGGTGGATGGGGGAG.

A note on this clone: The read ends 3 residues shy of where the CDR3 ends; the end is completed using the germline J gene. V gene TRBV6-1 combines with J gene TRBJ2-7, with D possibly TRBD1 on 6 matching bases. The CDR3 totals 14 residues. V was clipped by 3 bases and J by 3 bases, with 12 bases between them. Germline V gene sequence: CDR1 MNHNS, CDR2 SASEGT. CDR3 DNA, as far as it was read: TGTGCCAGCAGTGAGGAAGGGGGTAACTACGAG. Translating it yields CASSEEGGNYE. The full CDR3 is CASSEEGGNYEQYF.

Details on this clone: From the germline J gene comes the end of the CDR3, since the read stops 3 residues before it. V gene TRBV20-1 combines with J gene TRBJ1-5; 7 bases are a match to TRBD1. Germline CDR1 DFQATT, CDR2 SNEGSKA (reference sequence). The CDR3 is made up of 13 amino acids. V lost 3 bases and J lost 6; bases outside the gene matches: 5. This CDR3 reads CSARSTGSQPQHF. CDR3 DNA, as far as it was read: TGCAGTGCTAGGTCGACAGGGTCTCAGCCC.

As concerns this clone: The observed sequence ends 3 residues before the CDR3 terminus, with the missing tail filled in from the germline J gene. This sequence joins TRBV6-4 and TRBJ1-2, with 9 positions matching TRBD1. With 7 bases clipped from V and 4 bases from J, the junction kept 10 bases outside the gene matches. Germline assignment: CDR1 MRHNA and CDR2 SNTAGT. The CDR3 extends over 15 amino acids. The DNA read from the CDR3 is TGTGCCAGCAAGGCAGTATCGGGACAGGGCTATGGC. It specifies CASKAVSGQGYG. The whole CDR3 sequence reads CASKAVSGQGYGYTF.

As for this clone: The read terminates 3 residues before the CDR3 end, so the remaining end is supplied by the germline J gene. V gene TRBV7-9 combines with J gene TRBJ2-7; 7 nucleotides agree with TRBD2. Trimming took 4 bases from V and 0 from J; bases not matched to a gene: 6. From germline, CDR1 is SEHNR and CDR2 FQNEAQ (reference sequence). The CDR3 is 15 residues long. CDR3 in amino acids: CASSSLAPSSYEQYF. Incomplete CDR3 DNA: TGTGCCAGCAGCTCACTAGCGCCCAGCTCCTACGAG.

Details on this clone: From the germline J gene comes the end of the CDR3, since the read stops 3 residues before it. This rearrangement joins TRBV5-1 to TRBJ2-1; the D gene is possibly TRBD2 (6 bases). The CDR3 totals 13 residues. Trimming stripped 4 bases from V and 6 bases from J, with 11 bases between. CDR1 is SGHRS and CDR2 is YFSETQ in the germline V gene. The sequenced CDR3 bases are TGCGCCAGCAGCCCTCTAGCGAGCAATGAG. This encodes CASSPLASNE. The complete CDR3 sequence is CASSPLASNEQFF.

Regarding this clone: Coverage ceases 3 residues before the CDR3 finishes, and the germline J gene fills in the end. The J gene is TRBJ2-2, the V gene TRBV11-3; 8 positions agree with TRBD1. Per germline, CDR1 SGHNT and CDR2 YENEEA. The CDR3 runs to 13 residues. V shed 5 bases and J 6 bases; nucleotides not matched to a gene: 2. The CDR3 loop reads CASSEQGAGELFF. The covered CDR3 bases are TGTGCCAGCAGCGAACAGGGGGCCGGGGAG.

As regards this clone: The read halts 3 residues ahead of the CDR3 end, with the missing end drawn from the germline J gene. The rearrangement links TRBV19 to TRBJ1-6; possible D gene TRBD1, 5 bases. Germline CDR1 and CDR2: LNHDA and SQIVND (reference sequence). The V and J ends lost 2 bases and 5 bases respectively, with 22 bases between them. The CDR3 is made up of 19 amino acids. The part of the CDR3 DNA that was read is TGTGCCAGTAGTATACGGAGGGGAACAGAAGGGCCAGATAATTCACCC. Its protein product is CASSIRRGTEGPDNSP. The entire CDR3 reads CASSIRRGTEGPDNSPLHF. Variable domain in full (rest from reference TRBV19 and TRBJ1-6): DGGITQSPKYLFRKEGQNVTLSCEQNLNHDAMYWYRQDPGQGLRLIYYSQIVNDFQKGDIAEGYSVSREKKESFPLTVTSAQKNPTAFYLCASSIRRGTEGPDNSPLHFGNGTRLTVT.

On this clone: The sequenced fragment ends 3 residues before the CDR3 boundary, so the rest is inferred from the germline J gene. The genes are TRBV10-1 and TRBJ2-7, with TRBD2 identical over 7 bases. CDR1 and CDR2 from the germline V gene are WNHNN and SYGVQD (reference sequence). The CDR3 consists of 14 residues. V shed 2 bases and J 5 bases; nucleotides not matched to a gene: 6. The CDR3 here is CASSETRGGNEQYF. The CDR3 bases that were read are TGCGCCAGCAGTGAGACACGGGGAGGGAACGAG.

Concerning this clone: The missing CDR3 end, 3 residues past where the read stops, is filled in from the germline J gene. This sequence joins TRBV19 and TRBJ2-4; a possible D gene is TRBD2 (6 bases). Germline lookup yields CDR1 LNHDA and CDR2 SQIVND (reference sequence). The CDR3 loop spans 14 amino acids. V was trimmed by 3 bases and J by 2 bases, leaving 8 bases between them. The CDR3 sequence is CASSIRGTKNIQYF. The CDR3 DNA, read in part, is TGTGCCAGTAGTATTCGGGGGACCAAAAACATT.

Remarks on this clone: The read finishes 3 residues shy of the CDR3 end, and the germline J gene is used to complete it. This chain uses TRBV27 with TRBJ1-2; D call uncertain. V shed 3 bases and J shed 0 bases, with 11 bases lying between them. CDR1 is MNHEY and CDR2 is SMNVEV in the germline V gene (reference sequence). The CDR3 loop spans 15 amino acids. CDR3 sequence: CASSLSPRANYGYTF. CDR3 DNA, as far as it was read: TGTGCCAGCAGTTTGTCACCTAGAGCTAACTATGGC.

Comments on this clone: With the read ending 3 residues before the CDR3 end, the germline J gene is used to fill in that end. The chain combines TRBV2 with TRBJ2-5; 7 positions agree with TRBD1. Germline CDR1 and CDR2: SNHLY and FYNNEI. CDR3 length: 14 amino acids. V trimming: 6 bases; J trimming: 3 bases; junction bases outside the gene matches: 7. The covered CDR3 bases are TGTGCCAGCAGACCCGGGACAGCCAAAGAGACC. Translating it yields CASRPGTAKET. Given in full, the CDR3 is CASRPGTAKETQYF.

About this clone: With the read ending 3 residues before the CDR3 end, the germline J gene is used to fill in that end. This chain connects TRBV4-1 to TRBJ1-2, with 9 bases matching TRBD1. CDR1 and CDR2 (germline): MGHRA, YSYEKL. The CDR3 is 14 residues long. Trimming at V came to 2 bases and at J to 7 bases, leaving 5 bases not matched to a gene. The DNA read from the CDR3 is TGCGCCAGCAGCCAACTGGACAGGGGCTCTGGC. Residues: CASSQLDRGSG. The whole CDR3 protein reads CASSQLDRGSGYTF.

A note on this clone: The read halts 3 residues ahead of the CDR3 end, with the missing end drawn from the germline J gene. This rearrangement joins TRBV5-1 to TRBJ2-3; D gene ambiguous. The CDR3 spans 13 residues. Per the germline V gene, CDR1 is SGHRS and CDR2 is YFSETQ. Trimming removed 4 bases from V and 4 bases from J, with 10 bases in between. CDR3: CASSTGDADTQYF. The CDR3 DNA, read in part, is TGCGCCAGCAGCACCGGTGATGCAGATACG.

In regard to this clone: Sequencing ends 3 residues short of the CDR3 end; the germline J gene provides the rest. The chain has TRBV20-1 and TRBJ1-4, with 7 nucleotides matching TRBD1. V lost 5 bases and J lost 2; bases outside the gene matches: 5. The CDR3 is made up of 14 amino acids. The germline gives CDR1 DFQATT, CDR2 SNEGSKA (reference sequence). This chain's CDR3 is CSAEAGGTNEKLFF. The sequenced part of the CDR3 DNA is TGCAGTGCTGAGGCAGGGGGTACTAATGAAAAA.

CDR3 bases read: TGTGCCAGCAGGTCCCGGGGGGAGGGCGGGGGTTCCTACGAG. Translation: CASRSRGEGGGSYE. The whole CDR3 sequence reads CASRSRGEGGGSYEQYF. V and J are TRBV28 and TRBJ2-7, with TRBD2 identical over 7 bases. The read terminates 3 residues before the CDR3 end, so the remaining end is supplied by the germline J gene. The junction had 15 bases not matched to a gene; V was cut back by 6 bases and J by 1 base. The CDR3 extends over 17 amino acids. Germline CDR1 reads MDHEN; CDR2 reads SYDVKM.

CDR3 bases read: TGTGCTAGCGGGGGACTCCGCTACAATGAG. Its translation is CASGGLRYNE. The whole CDR3 protein reads CASGGLRYNEQFF. The chain recombines TRBV12-5 with TRBJ2-1, with TRBD2 as a possible D gene (6 bases). The read ends 3 residues early relative to the CDR3; the germline J gene fills the gap. This CDR3 has 13 amino acids. V lost 9 bases and J 3 bases, leaving 12 bases between the germline ends. Germline assignment: CDR1 LGHNT and CDR2 FRNRAP.

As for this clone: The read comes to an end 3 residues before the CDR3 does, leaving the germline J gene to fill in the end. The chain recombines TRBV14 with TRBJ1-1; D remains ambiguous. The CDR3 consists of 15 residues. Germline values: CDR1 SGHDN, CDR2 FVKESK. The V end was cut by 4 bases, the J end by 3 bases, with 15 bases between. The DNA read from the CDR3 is TGTGCCAGCAGCCCCAACAACCTCGTGTACACTGAA. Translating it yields CASSPNNLVYTE. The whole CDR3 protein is CASSPNNLVYTEAFF.

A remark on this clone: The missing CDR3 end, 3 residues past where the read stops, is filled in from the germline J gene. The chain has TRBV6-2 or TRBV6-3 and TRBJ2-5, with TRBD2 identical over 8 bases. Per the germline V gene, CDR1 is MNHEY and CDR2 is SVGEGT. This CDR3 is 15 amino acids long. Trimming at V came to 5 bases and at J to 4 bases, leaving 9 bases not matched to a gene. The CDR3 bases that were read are TGTGCCAGCAGTCTCCTCGGGGGGGGGACAGAGACC. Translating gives CASSLLGGGTET. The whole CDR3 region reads CASSLLGGGTETQYF.

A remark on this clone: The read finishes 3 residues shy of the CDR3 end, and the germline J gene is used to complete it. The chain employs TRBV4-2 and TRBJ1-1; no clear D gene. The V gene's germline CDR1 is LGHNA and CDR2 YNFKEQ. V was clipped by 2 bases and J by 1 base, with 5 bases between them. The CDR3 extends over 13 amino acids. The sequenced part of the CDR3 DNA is TGTGCCAGCAGCCAAACAAGGAACACTGAA. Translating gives CASSQTRNTE. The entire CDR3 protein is CASSQTRNTEAFF.

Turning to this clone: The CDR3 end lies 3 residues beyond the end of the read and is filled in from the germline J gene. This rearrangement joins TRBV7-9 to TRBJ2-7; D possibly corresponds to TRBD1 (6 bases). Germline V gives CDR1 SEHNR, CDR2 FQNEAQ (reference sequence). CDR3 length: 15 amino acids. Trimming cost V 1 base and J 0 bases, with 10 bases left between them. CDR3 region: CASSLDTGSSYEQYF. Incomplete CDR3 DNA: TGTGCCAGCAGCTTAGACACAGGGAGCTCCTACGAG. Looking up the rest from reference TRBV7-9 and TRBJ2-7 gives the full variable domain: DTGVSQNPRHKITKRGQNVTFRCDPISEHNRLYWYRQTLGQGPEFLTYFQNEAQLEKSRLLSDRFSAERPKGSFSTLEIQRTEQGDSAMYLCASSLDTGSSYEQYFGPGTRLTVT.

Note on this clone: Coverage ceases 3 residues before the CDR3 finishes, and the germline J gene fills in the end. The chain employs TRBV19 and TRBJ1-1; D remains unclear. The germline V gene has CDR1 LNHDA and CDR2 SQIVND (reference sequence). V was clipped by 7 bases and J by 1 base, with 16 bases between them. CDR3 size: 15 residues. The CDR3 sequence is CASTRYRESNTEAFF. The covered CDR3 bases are TGTGCCAGTACCCGGTACAGAGAATCGAACACTGAA.

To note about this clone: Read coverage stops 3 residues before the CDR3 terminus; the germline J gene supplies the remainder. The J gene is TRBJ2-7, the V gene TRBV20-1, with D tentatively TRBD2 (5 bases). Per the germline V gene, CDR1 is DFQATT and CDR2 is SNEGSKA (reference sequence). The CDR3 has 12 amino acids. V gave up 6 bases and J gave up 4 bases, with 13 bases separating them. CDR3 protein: CSASRGSYEQYF. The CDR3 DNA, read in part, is TGCAGTGCGTCCCGGGGATCTTACGAG.

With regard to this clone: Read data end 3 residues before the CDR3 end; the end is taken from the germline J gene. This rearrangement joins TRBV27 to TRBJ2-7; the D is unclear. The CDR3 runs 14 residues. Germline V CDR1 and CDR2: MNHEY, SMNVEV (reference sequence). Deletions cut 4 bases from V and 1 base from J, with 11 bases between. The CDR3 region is CASSSRTMSYEQYF. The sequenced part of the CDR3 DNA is TGTGCCAGCAGTTCAAGAACAATGTCCTACGAG.

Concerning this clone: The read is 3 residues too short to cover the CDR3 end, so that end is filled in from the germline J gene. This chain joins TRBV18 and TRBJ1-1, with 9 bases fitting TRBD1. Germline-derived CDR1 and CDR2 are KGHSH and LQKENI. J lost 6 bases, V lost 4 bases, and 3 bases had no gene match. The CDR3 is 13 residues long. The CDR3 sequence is CASSLDRGSEAFF. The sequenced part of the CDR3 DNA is TGTGCCAGCTCACTGGACAGGGGCTCTGAA. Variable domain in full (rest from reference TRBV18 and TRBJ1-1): NAGVMQNPRHLVRRRGQEARLRCSPMKGHSHVYWYRQLPEEGLKFMVYLQKENIIDESGMPKERFSAEFPKEGPSILRIQQVVRGDSAAYFCASSLDRGSEAFFGQGTRLTVV.